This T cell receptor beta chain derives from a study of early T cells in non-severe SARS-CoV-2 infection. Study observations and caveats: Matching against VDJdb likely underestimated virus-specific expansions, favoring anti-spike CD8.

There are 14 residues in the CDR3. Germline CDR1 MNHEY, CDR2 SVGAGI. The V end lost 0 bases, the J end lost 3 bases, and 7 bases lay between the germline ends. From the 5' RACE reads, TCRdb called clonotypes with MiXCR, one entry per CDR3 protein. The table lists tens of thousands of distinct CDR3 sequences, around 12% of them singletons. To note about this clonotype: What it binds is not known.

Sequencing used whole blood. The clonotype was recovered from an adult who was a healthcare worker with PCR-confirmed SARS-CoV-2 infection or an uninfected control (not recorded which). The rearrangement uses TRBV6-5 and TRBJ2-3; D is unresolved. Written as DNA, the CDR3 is TGTGCCAGCAGTTACTCGATTTCGACAGATACGCAGTATTTT. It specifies CASSYSISTDTQYF.